This T cell receptor (beta chain) was recovered during a study of patients and donors after allogeneic stem cell transplantation. TCRdb re-called the RT-PCR reads with MiXCR, one entry per CDR3 protein. The repertoire holds thousands of distinct CDR3 sequences, around 21% seen once, with over 10% in the top ten. The CDR3 has 12 amino acids. Germline CDR1 is GTSNPN and CDR2 is SVGIG (reference sequence). The germline V and J ends were trimmed by 1 base and 0 bases, with 4 bases remaining between them. This clonotype was picked up a small number of times. This clonotype originated in a human donor who was either an allogeneic HSCT recipient or a stem cell or donor lymphocyte infusion donor (not recorded which). It is not recorded whose cells these are; they may come from a transplant donor. The sample comprised blood, either unsorted or a sorted T cell fraction (not recorded which). The chain carries TRBV30 and TRBJ2-7; D is ambiguous. In DNA form, the CDR3 reads TGTGCCTGGAGTGGCGGCTCCTACGAGCAGTACTTC. Its protein product is CAWSGGSYEQYF.